These 4 T cell receptor beta chains were all obtained from the same sample, sequenced in a study of beta chain features in type 1 diabetes. The authors reverse transcribed all of the isolated RNA, so sequencing captured expressed TCRB transcripts. This table comes from immunoSEQ multiplex PCR, and its TCRdb copy is limited to in-frame clones, with some not included. Of under 400,000 clones listed, around 13% were seen once; the top ten hold more than 0.015%. The source material was naive CD4+ T cells from blood. The receptors come from a man between 18 and 35 years old in good health.

The chain carries TRBV7-9 and TRBJ1-1; no clear D. Trimming took off 5 bases at V and 5 bases at J, with 9 bases between the two ends. Germline CDR1 reads SEHNR; CDR2 reads FQNEAQ (reference sequence). The CDR3 has 12 residues. The CDR3 sequence is CASSPYGTEAFF. CDR3 nucleotides: TGTGCCAGCAGCCCATACGGGACTGAAGCTTTCTTT.

This sequence joins TRBV29-1 and TRBJ1-1; D possibly corresponds to TRBD1 (5 bases). The CDR3 consists of 14 residues. The germline V gene encodes CDR1 SQVTM and CDR2 ANQGSEA. Trimming took off 5 bases at V and 0 bases at J, with 13 bases between the two ends. In nucleotides, the CDR3 is TGCAGCGTTTGCCTGACAGAAATGAACACTGAAGCTTTCTTT. It codes for CSVCLTEMNTEAFF. Complete variable domain (other parts from reference TRBV29-1 and TRBJ1-1): SAVISQKPSRDICQRGTSLTIQCQVDSQVTMMFWYRQQPGQSLTLIATANQGSEATYESGFVIDKFPISRPNLTFSTLTVSNMSPEDSSIYLCSVCLTEMNTEAFFGQGTRLTVV.

V gene TRBV18 combines with J gene TRBJ2-7, with 10 bases that match TRBD1. V shed 4 bases and J 5 bases; nucleotides not matched to a gene: 11. In germline, CDR1 is KGHSH, CDR2 LQKENI. The CDR3 covers 16 residues. The CDR3, as DNA: TGTGCCAGCTCACTGTGGACCGGGACAGGGGCCCACGAGCAGTACTTC. Translating gives CASSLWTGTGAHEQYF. Based on the CDR3 plus reference TRBV18 and TRBJ2-7, the full variable domain is NAGVMQNPRHLVRRRGQEARLRCSPMKGHSHVYWYRQLPEEGLKFMVYLQKENIIDESGMPKERFSAEFPKEGPSILRIQQVVRGDSAAYFCASSLWTGTGAHEQYFGPGTRLTVT.

This clone has more than one count but fewer than ten. This chain links TRBV5-4 with TRBJ2-3; perhaps TRBD2 as D (6 bases). Trimming took 4 bases from V and 5 from J, leaving 23 bases between them. CDR1 and CDR2 from the germline V gene are SGHNT and YYREEE (reference sequence). The length of the CDR3 is 17 residues. The CDR3 DNA reads TGTGCCAGCAGCCTAGAGCTGACTAGAGGGTTGGGAGATACGCAGTATTTT. Amino acids: CASSLELTRGLGDTQYF.